The 21 T cell receptor beta chains given below trace back to one sample, sequenced in a study of cytomegalovirus exposure and HLA in healthy donors. Sequencing used immunoSEQ multiplex PCR; TCRdb keeps in-frame clones, though not all of them. The repertoire consists of 21,000 or so clones, with roughly 97% occurring once and the leading ten covering approximately 10%. The sequenced sample consisted of PBMCs. These receptors were obtained from a young man in good health and CMV-seropositive.

V and J are TRBV27 and TRBJ1-1; the match to TRBD1 covers 7 bases. The V segment lost 5 bases and the J segment 4 bases; nucleotides outside the gene matches: 4. Germline V gene sequence: CDR1 MNHEY, CDR2 SMNVEV (reference sequence). The CDR3 is 13 residues long. CDR3 DNA sequence: TGTGCCAGCAGTCTCTGGACAGGCACTGAAGCTTTCTTT. Protein product: CASSLWTGTEAFF.

The genes are TRBV27 and TRBJ2-7; D might be TRBD1 (6 bases). The CDR3 sequence is 15 residues long. V was shortened by 2 bases and J by 4 bases, with 15 bases between the two germline ends. CDR1 and CDR2 (germline): MNHEY, SMNVEV (reference sequence). CDR3 nucleotides: TGTGCCAGCAGTTTAGAAGGGGGTTTAGCGTACGAGCAGTACTTC. Protein: CASSLEGGLAYEQYF.

The V call is TRBV19, the J call TRBJ2-7; maybe TRBD1 (5 bases). V lost 4 bases and J lost 3, with 10 bases in between. The V gene's germline CDR1 is LNHDA and CDR2 SQIVND (reference sequence). The CDR3 runs 13 residues. This chain's CDR3 is CASSTTANYEQYF. The CDR3 coding sequence is TGTGCCAGTAGTACGACAGCCAACTACGAGCAGTACTTC.

This clone was detected only once. The V call is TRBV19, the J call TRBJ2-7; possible D gene TRBD1, 5 bases. V was trimmed by 5 bases and J by 4 bases, leaving 18 bases between them. Looked up from germline, CDR1 is LNHDA and CDR2 is SQIVND (reference sequence). The CDR3 is 15 amino acids. This CDR3 is CASSQIGAVWYEQYF. In DNA, the CDR3 is TGTGCCAGTAGTCAAATAGGGGCGGTATGGTACGAGCAGTACTTC. The variable domain in full, with the rest retrieved from reference TRBV19 and TRBJ2-7, is DGGITQSPKYLFRKEGQNVTLSCEQNLNHDAMYWYRQDPGQGLRLIYYSQIVNDFQKGDIAEGYSVSREKKESFPLTVTSAQKNPTAFYLCASSQIGAVWYEQYFGPGTRLTVT.

This clone was seen just once. The chain couples TRBV5-1 to TRBJ2-1; 7 bases map to TRBD1. CDR1 is SGHRS and CDR2 is YFSETQ in the germline V gene. Unmatched junction bases numbered 9, after V lost 2 bases and J lost 13 bases. There are 13 residues in the CDR3. Here the CDR3 DNA reads TGCGCCAGCAGCTTCCCAACCGGGACAGAACAGTTCTTC. It codes for CASSFPTGTEQFF.

The chain is built from TRBV7-3 and TRBJ2-7; 11 bases align to TRBD2. The CDR3 length is 18 residues. The germline gives CDR1 SGHTA, CDR2 FQGTGA. J was trimmed by 9 bases and V by 6 bases; bases with no gene match: 22. The CDR3 bases are TGTGCCAGCAGTTACATGAGTGCCAGGGACAGTAGCGGGAGGGGGCAGTACTTC. This sequence encodes CASSYMSARDSSGRGQYF.

V gene TRBV5-4 combines with J gene TRBJ2-3; a weak D match, TRBD2 (5 bases). The CDR3 runs 17 residues. From germline, CDR1 is SGHNT and CDR2 YYREEE (reference sequence). V lost 1 base and J 4 bases, leaving 19 bases between the germline ends. The CDR3 DNA sequence: TGTGCCAGCAGCTTGTTAAAGTTGGCGGCGGAGGCAGATACGCAGTATTTT. Amino acid sequence: CASSLLKLAAEADTQYF.

The J gene is TRBJ1-3, the V gene TRBV28, with 7 bases matching TRBD1. Per the germline V gene, CDR1 is MDHEN and CDR2 is SYDVKM. With V trimmed by 5 bases and J by 0 bases, 4 bases remained unmatched. This CDR3 region has 15 residues. The CDR3 loop reads CASSLGQISGNTIYF. In nucleotides, the CDR3 is TGTGCCAGCAGTCTGGGACAGATCTCTGGAAACACCATATATTTT.

The V gene is TRBV7-2, the J gene TRBJ1-2; D is perhaps TRBD1 (6 bases). Deletions cut 4 bases from V and 4 bases from J, with 19 bases between. The CDR3 is made up of 16 amino acids. Germline loops: CDR1 SGHTA, CDR2 FQGNSA. The CDR3 nucleotides are TGTGCCAGCAGCTCCAAGCGGCCAGGGGAGGGCTATGGCTACACCTTC. Translating it yields CASSSKRPGEGYGYTF.

V is TRBV5-1 and J is TRBJ1-2, with 7 bases lining up with TRBD1. Trimming at V came to 0 bases and at J to 1 base, leaving 9 bases not matched to a gene. Germline V lookup: CDR1 SGHRS, CDR2 YFSETQ. CDR3 length: 17 amino acids. The CDR3 coding sequence is TGCGCCAGCAGCTTGGGGGACAGCTACCCTAATAACTATGGCTACACCTTC. This codes for CASSLGDSYPNNYGYTF.

The chain uses TRBV4-2 and TRBJ1-5; D might be TRBD1 (5 bases). The CDR3 loop spans 14 amino acids. The V gene's germline CDR1 is LGHNA and CDR2 YNFKEQ. The V and J ends lost 1 base and 1 base respectively, with 5 bases between them. CDR3 sequence (DNA): TGTGCCAGCAGCCAAGCAGGGAGCAATCAGCCCCAGCATTTT. Protein sequence: CASSQAGSNQPQHF.

V and J are TRBV25-1 and TRBJ2-7; D is unclear. Trimming left V 3 bases short and J 3 bases short, with 6 bases between. The CDR3 spans 12 residues. Germline V gene lookup returns CDR1 MGHDK and CDR2 SYGVNS. The CDR3 DNA reads as TGTGCCAGCAGTGATTCAGTCTACGAGCAGTACTTC. Its translation is CASSDSVYEQYF.

The J gene is TRBJ1-1, the V gene TRBV28; TRBD1 agrees at 7 bases. The CDR3 extends over 15 amino acids. Germline assignment: CDR1 MDHEN and CDR2 SYDVKM. Trimming at V came to 7 bases and at J to 0 bases, leaving 8 bases not matched to a gene. This chain's CDR3 is CASNPPTGMNTEAFF. The CDR3 DNA reads as TGTGCCAGCAACCCTCCGACAGGGATGAACACTGAAGCTTTCTTT.

The chain recombines TRBV23-1 with TRBJ2-1; 13 bases line up with TRBD2. TRBV23-1 carries the ORF label, with uncertain function. The CDR3 runs 18 residues. The V segment lost 3 bases and the J segment 2 bases; nucleotides outside the gene matches: 7. In DNA, the CDR3 is TGCGCCAGCAGTCATGAACCCGGGACTAGCGGGACCTACAATGAGCAGTTCTTC. This encodes CASSHEPGTSGTYNEQFF.

Here the CDR3 DNA reads TGCAGCGGTGCTGGGCAGCTCACCGGGGAGCTGTTTTTT. Its translation: CSGAGQLTGELFF. The rearrangement links TRBV29-1 to TRBJ2-2; D gene unclear. Germline CDR1 and CDR2: SQVTM and ANQGSEA. The germline V and J ends were trimmed by 7 bases and 4 bases, with 13 bases remaining between them. The CDR3 has 13 amino acids.

V gene TRBV5-8 combines with J gene TRBJ2-3; 7 nucleotides agree with TRBD1. The CDR3 sequence is 15 residues long. Trimming removed 2 bases from V and 1 base from J; junction bases left unmatched: 4. Germline V gives CDR1 SGHTS, CDR2 YDEGEE. CDR3 DNA sequence: TGTGCCAGCAGCTTTGGGGACAGTCGCACAGATACGCAGTATTTT. Encoded protein: CASSFGDSRTDTQYF.

This clone has just one count. This chain connects TRBV2 to TRBJ1-1; D call uncertain. CDR1 SNHLY and CDR2 FYNNEI come from the germline V gene. This CDR3 has 13 amino acids. V was trimmed by 0 bases and J by 7 bases, leaving 9 bases between them. CDR3 region: CASSEALGIEAFF. The DNA for the CDR3 is TGTGCCAGCAGTGAAGCGCTCGGGATTGAAGCTTTCTTT.

This chain uses TRBV19 with TRBJ2-7; the match to TRBD1 covers 7 bases. Unmatched junction bases numbered 9, after V lost 3 bases and J lost 4 bases. From germline, CDR1 is LNHDA and CDR2 SQIVND (reference sequence). The CDR3 has 15 residues. The CDR3, as DNA: TGTGCCAGTAGTATCGGGCTCCAGGGGGTTTACGAGCAGTACTTC. The encoded protein is CASSIGLQGVYEQYF.

The chain links TRBV5-1 to TRBJ1-4; 9 bases align to TRBD1. The CDR3 is 15 amino acids. Trimming removed 6 bases from V and 6 bases from J; junction bases left unmatched: 9. Germline loops: CDR1 SGHRS, CDR2 YFSETQ. CDR3 in amino acids: CASTASGTGHEKLFF. CDR3 coding DNA: TGCGCCAGCACCGCATCCGGGACAGGGCATGAAAAACTGTTTTTT. Full variable domain (remainder filled in from reference TRBV5-1 and TRBJ1-4): KAGVTQTPRYLIKTRGQQVTLSCSPISGHRSVSWYQQTPGQGLQFLFEYFSETQRNKGNFPGRFSGRQFSNSRSEMNVSTLELGDSALYLCASTASGTGHEKLFFGSGTQLSVL.

This sequence joins TRBV10-1 and TRBJ2-6; D ambiguous. The CDR3 is made up of 17 amino acids. Germline V gives CDR1 WNHNN, CDR2 SYGVQD (reference sequence). Between the trimmed V and J ends, which lost 5 bases and 5 bases, there was a span of 19 bases. The CDR3 protein is CASSMHHAQSRANVLTF. As DNA, the CDR3 is TGCGCCAGCAGTATGCATCACGCACAAAGTCGGGCCAACGTCCTGACTTTC.

The rearrangement links TRBV15 to TRBJ2-5, with 11 bases aligning to TRBD2. The CDR3 contains 14 residues. Germline CDR1 and CDR2: LNHNV and YYDKDF (reference sequence). V lost 3 bases, J lost 5 bases, and 2 bases stayed unmatched. CDR3 bases: TGTGCCACCAGCAGGAGACTAGCGGGGGAGACCCAGTACTTC. This translates into CATSRRLAGETQYF.